This T cell receptor (beta chain) was captured by sequencing in a study of OX40 agonist ivuxolimab in advanced cancers. Study conclusions and caveats: Normalized T-cell clonal expansion was also low in a subset of nonresponders.

Measured with immunoSEQ multiplex PCR; TCRdb has only the in-frame clones, and not every one. The repertoire holds 35,000 to 45,000 clones, with just under 95% as singletons. To note about this clone: The antigen is not known.

The sequence derives from an adult with an advanced solid tumor such as melanoma, head and neck, liver or kidney cancer. The material sequenced was CD4+ or CD8+ T cells sorted from blood, taken in a trial of the OX40 agonist ivuxolimab.

For the CDR3, the DNA is TGCGCCAGCAGCTTGCGACAGGGGGCGGGGGAGACCCAGTACTTC. Protein: CASSLRQGAGETQYF. The J gene is TRBJ2-5, the V gene TRBV5-1, with 10 positions matching TRBD1. V was clipped by 1 base and J by 5 bases; unmatched bases: 5. Germline assignment: CDR1 SGHRS and CDR2 YFSETQ. The CDR3 has 15 residues.